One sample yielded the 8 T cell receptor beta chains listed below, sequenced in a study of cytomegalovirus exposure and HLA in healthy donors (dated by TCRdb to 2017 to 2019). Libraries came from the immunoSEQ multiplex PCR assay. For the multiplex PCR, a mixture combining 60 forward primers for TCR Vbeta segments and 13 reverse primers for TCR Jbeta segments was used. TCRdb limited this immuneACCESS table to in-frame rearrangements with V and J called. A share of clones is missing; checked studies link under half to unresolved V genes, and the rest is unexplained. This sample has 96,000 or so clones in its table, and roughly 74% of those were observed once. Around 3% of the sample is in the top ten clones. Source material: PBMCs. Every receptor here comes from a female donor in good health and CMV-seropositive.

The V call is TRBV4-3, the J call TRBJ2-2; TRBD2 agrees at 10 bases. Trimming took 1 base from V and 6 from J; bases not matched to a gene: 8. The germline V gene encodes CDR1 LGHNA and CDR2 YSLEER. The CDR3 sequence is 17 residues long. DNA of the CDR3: TGCGCCAGCAGCCAAGCACTCCCGGGACTAGCGCCCGGGGAGCTGTTTTTT. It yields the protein CASSQALPGLAPGELFF.

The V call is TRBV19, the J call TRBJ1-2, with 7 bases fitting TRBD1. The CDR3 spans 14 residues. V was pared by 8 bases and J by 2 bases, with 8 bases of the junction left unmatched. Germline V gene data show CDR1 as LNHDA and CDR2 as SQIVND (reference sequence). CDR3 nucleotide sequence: TGTGCCAGTTCCACCTCAGGGGGGAACTATGGCTACACCTTC. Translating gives CASSTSGGNYGYTF.

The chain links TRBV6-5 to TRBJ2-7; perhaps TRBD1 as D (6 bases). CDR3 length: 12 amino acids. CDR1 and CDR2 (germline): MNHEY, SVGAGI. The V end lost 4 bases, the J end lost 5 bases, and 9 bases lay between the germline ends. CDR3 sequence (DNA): TGTGCCAGCAGTTCGGACAGCCACGAGCAGTACTTC. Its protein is CASSSDSHEQYF.

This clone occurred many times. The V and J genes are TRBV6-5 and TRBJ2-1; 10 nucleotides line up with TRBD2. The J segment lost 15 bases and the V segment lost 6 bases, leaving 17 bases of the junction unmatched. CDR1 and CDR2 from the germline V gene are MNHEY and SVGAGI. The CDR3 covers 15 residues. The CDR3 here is CASSKPGLATRGVFF. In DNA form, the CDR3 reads TGTGCCAGCAGCAAGCCGGGACTAGCGACACGAGGGGTGTTCTTC.

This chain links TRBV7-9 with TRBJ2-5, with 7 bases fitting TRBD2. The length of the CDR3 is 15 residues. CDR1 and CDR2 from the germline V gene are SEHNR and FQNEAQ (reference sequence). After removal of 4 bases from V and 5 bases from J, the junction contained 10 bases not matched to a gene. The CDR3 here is CASSSGGGQLETQYF. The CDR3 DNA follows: TGTGCCAGCAGCTCGGGGGGAGGGCAGCTGGAGACCCAGTACTTC.

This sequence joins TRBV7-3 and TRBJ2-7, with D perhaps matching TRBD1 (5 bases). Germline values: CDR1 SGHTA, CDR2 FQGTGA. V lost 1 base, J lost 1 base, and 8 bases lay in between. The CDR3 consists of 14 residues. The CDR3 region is CASSLMAGSYEQYF. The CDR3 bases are TGTGCCAGCAGCTTAATGGCAGGGTCCTACGAGCAGTACTTC.

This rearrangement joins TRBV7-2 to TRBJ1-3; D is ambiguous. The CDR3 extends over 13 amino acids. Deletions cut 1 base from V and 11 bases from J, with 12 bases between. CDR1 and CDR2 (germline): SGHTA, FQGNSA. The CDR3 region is CASSLGRIGAIYF. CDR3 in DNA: TGTGCCAGCAGCTTAGGGAGGATCGGCGCCATATATTTT.

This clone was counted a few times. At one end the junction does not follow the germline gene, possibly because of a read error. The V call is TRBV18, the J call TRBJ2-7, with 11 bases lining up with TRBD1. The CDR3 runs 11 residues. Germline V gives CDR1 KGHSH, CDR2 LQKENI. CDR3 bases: TGTGCCAGCTCACCCGGGACAGGGGGTAGGTTC. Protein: CASSPGTGGRF.